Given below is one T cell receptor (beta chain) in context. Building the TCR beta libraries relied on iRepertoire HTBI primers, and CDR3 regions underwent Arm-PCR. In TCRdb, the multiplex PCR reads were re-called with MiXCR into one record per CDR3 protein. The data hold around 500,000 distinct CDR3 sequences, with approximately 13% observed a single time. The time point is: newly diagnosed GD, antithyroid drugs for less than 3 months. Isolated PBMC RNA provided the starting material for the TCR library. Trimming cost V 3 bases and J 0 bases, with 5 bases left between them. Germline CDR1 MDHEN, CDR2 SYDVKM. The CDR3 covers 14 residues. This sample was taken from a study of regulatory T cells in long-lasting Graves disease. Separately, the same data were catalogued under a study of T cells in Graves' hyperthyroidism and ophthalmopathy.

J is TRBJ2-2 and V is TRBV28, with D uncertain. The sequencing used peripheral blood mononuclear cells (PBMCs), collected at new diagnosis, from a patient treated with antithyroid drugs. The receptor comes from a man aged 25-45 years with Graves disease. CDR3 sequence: CASSFMTNTGELFF. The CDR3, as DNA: TGTGCCAGCAGTTTCATGACGAACACCGGGGAGCTGTTTTTT.